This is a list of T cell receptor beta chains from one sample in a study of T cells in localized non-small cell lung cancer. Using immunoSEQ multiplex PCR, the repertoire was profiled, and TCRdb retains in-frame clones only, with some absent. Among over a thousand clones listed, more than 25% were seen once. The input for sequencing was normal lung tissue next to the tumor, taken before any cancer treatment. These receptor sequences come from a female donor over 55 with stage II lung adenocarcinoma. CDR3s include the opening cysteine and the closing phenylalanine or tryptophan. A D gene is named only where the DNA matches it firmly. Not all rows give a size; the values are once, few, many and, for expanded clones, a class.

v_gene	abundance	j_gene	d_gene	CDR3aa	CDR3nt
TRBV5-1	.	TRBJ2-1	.	CASSLEGPYNEQFF	TGCGCCAGCAGCTTGGAGGGACCCTACAATGAGCAGTTCTTC
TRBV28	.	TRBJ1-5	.	CASSLLVRSNQPQHF	TGTGCCAGCAGTTTACTCGTCCGTAGCAATCAGCCCCAGCATTTT
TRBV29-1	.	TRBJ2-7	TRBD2	CSVEPAGGGEQYF	TGCAGCGTTGAGCCAGCGGGAGGGGGGGAGCAGTACTTC
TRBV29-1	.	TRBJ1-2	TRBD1	CSVLRDRANGYTF	TGCAGCGTCCTCCGGGACAGGGCTAATGGCTACACCTTC
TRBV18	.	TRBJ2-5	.	CASSPGQSQETQYF	TGTGCCAGCTCACCCGGACAGAGCCAAGAGACCCAGTACTTC
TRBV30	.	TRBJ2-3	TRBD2	CAWRTRLAESTDTQYF	TGTGCCTGGAGGACTCGGCTAGCGGAAAGCACAGATACGCAGTATTTT
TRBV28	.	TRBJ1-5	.	CASSFRGGRNQPQHF	TGTGCCAGCAGTTTCCGCGGGGGGAGAAATCAGCCCCAGCATTTT
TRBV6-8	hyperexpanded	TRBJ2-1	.	CASSSGDRTNEQFF	TGTGCCAGCAGTTCGGGGGACAGAACGAATGAGCAGTTCTTC
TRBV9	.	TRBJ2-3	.	CASSVLSGDTQYF	TGTGCCAGCAGCGTCTTGTCGGGAGATACGCAGTATTTT
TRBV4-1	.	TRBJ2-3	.	CASSLAQEVGGTDTQYF	TGCGCCAGCAGCTTGGCACAGGAGGTCGGGGGCACAGATACGCAGTATTTT
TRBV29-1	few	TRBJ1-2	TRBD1	CSAGTGANYGYTF	TGCAGCGCCGGTACAGGGGCGAACTATGGCTACACCTTC
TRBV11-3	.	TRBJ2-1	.	CASSLDSAFRYNEQFF	TGTGCCAGCAGCTTAGACTCGGCGTTCAGATACAATGAGCAGTTCTTC
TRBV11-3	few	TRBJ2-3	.	CASSPGLTTDTQYF	TGTGCCAGCAGCCCCGGACTGACCACAGATACGCAGTATTTT
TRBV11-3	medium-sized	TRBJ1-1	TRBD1	CASSRGTGGSGTEAFF	TGTGCCAGCAGCCGGGGCACAGGGGGTAGTGGAACTGAAGCTTTCTTT
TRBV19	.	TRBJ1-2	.	CASTHRESYGYTF	TGTGCCAGTACTCACAGGGAGTCCTATGGTTACACCTTC
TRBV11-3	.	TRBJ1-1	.	CASSFGRGNTEAFF	TGTGCCAGCAGCTTCGGACGAGGGAACACTGAAGCTTTCTTT
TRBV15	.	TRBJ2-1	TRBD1	CATSREAGTGDNEQFF	TGTGCCACCAGCAGAGAAGCCGGGACAGGGGACAATGAGCAGTTCTTC
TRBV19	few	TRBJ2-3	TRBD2	CASSTNPSKRGSTDTQYF	TGTGCCAGTAGCACAAACCCTTCTAAGCGGGGGAGCACAGATACGCAGTATTTT
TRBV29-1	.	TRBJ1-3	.	CSVALEQGAIQDTIYF	TGCAGCGTTGCACTGGAACAGGGAGCGATTCAAGACACCATATATTTT
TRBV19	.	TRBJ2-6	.	CASSRDGTSRANVLTF	TGTGCCAGTAGTCGAGACGGGACAAGTCGGGCCAACGTCCTGACTTTC
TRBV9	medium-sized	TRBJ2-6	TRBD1	CASTLGRNRGSGANVLTF	TGTGCCAGCACCTTGGGGCGTAACAGGGGCTCTGGGGCCAACGTCCTGACTTTC
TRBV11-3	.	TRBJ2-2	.	CASSLVHEGTTGELFF	TGTGCCAGCAGCTTAGTTCATGAGGGTACCACCGGGGAGCTGTTTTTT
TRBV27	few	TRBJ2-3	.	CASSLSFDSGITDTQYF	TGTGCCAGCAGTTTAAGTTTTGATAGCGGCATCACAGATACGCAGTATTTT
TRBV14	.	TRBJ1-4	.	CASSQDLGVEKLFF	TGTGCCAGCAGCCAAGATCTTGGAGTGGAAAAACTGTTTTTT
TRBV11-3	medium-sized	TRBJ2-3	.	CASSLPTSTDTQYF	TGTGCCAGCAGCTTACCGACTAGCACAGATACGCAGTATTTT
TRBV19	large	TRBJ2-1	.	CASSIGAGSWNEQFF	TGTGCCAGTAGTATAGGGGCAGGGAGTTGGAATGAGCAGTTCTTC
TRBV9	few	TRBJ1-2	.	CASSGWVSMGGYTF	TGTGCCAGCAGTGGCTGGGTGAGCATGGGTGGCTACACCTTC
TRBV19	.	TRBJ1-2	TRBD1	CASTLPRTGGLYGYTF	TGTGCCAGTACCCTTCCCCGGACAGGGGGTTTGTATGGCTACACCTTC
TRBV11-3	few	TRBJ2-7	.	CASSSSVGESYEQYF	TGTGCCAGCAGCTCGAGTGTGGGGGAATCCTACGAGCAGTACTTC
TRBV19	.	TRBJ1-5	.	CASSIWGASNQPQHF	TGTGCCAGTAGTATTTGGGGGGCCTCCAATCAGCCCCAGCATTTT
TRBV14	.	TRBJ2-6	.	CASSPWTDLNSGANVLTF	TGTGCCAGCAGCCCCTGGACGGATCTTAACTCTGGGGCCAACGTCCTGACTTTC
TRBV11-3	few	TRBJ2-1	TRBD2	CASSLQLADYNEQFF	TGTGCCAGCAGCTTGCAACTAGCGGATTACAATGAGCAGTTCTTC
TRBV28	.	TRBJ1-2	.	CASSEFSQGHGYTF	TGTGCCAGCAGTGAATTCTCCCAGGGACATGGCTACACCTTC
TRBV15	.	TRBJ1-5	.	CATSRGGVNQPQHF	TGTGCCACCAGCAGAGGAGGGGTCAATCAGCCCCAGCATTTT
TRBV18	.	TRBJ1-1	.	CASSQGTDTEAFF	TGTGCCAGCTCACAGGGTACGGACACTGAAGCTTTCTTT
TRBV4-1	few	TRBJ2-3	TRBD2	CASSQVRTSGTDTQYF	TGCGCCAGCAGCCAAGTTAGGACTAGCGGGACAGATACGCAGTATTTT
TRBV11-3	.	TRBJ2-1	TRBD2	CASSLDLAGANEQFF	TGTGCCAGCAGCTTAGACCTAGCGGGAGCCAATGAGCAGTTCTTC
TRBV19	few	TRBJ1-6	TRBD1	CASSIDRGANNSPLHF	TGTGCCAGTAGTATCGACAGGGGGGCAAATAATTCACCCCTCCACTTT
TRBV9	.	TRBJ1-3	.	CASSPSGDSGNTIYF	TGTGCCAGCAGCCCATCGGGAGACTCTGGAAACACCATATATTTT
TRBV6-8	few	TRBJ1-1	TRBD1	CASSSTGAYTEAFF	TGTGCCAGCAGTTCTACAGGGGCCTACACTGAAGCTTTCTTT
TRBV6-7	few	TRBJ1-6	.	CASSYRTYNSPLHF	TGTGCCAGCAGCTACAGGACCTATAATTCACCCCTCCACTTT